The present entry profiles one T cell receptor beta chain with its context. Which antigen it targets is not known. No much larger clone exists at a distance of one base, and base qualities are not known. This specimen belongs to a study of T cells after yellow fever vaccination (dated by TCRdb to between 2019 and 2020). A note on the overall study: Libraries from fractions with low cell numbers were prepared with the SMART-Seq v4 Ultra Low Input RNA kit. To follow T-cell clones before and after both primary and booster YFV17D yellow fever vaccination, bulk TCR alpha and beta repertoires underwent longitudinal sequencing. Blood was drawn at multiple timepoints before and after primary and secondary immunization, with bulk PBMC replicates and cell subsets isolated. The cohort comprised two healthy male donors, one aged 18 to 29 and one aged 30 to 40 years.

Spanning cysteine to phenylalanine, the CDR3 consists of 12 amino acids. CDR3 DNA is the only sequence kept; it has 36 bases, read in frame from the first base. CDR1 and CDR2, per the germline V gene, are MNHEY and SVGEGT. V loses 2 bases, J loses 3 bases, and the germline ends lie 4 bases apart. General findings and caveats noted by the study authors: Most clones expanded after primary vaccination were re-detected after the booster (about 96% of CD4 and around 88% of CD8), suggesting broad memory maintenance. Computational filtering was required because FACS-sorted repertoires could contain abundant contaminating clonotypes from the bulk population. The secondary T-cell response was found to be weaker but faster than the primary response, with a peak reached on day 5 rather than on day 15. A small fraction of clonotypes appeared in both the CD4 and CD8 compartments, likely as a result of convergent recombination. Only a couple of donors were included in the study, so the extent to which the findings can be generalized is limited.

TCR cDNA was synthesized by 5'RACE template switching, through which a universal primer site and unique molecular identifiers were introduced. Priming of cDNA synthesis was performed from both the TCR alpha and TCR beta constant segments. Library amplification involved two PCR steps, and the second step added sample barcodes and sequencing adapters. Sequencing of libraries was performed on Illumina HiSeq 2500 (2x100 bp) or NovaSeq (2x150 bp). As for the authors' bioinformatics: Reads were demultiplexed and collapsed into UMI consensus sequences with MIGEC, and V(D)J alignment was performed with MiXCR. Vaccine-responding clonotypes were defined with edgeR using replicate PBMC samples, requiring FDR below 0.01 and a log2 fold change above 5 up to day 15. Each bulk clonotype was labeled CD4 or CD8 based on which sequenced repertoire, CD4 or CD8, contained the clonotype at higher abundance. TCRdb reworked the public reads: Q25 trimming with fastp, MiXCR clone assembly, productive beta chains retained. Rows with a matching CDR3 protein are joined into one entry that keeps the most common DNA and genes. TCRdb, rather than the study authors, made the V and J calls. The sample profile shows approximately 550,000 distinct CDR3 sequences; roughly 21% of them were found once. The top ten clonotypes cover 13% to 15% of the sample.

According to the study, the label for this sample's treatment or condition signals: live attenuated yellow fever vaccine strain. At each blood-draw timepoint, two biological replicates of bulk PBMCs were obtained. PBMCs were isolated from peripheral blood using a standard Ficoll-Paque protocol. RNA was extracted with TriZol from bulk PBMCs, CD4 and CD8 fractions, and dextramer-positive and dextramer-negative fractions. The TCR originated in a man aged 25 to 40 who received the YFV17D yellow fever vaccine. The specimen was PBMCs, collected 15 days after the yellow fever booster vaccination. The chain is made from TRBV6-2 or TRBV6-3 and TRBJ2-5; no D gene call is confident. The CDR3 loop reads CASSYLEETQYF. In nucleotides, the sequence is TGTGCCAGCAGTTACCTAGAAGAGACCCAGTACTTC.